The source of this T cell receptor beta chain is a study of blood T cell repertoires in COVID-19 (dated by TCRdb to 2020 to 2021). For the wider study: Collaborator samples came from the United States, Italy and Spain and covered acute and convalescent phases of COVID-19. The repertoires were released in a freely available public database meant as a resource for research on the immune response to SARS-CoV-2. Where available, HLA class I and class II types were taken from metadata supplied by the sample provider and were not determined by assay-based typing. A de-identified subject ID, COVID-19 status, age in years and sex were almost always included in the sample metadata. Subjects who had been exposed to COVID-19, were actively infected with it, or had recovered from it provided the deeply sampled blood TCRbeta repertoires that made up the dataset. The prospective study material was composed of cDNA or gDNA derived from T cells, B-cell-depleted T cells, or PBMCs. Samples were obtained from the ongoing ImmuneRACE study (first 160 participants) and from about 1,300 subjects provided by 6 global collaborators. Study-level results and caveats: The quantity of clinical and demographic metadata differed by source and by participant and was supplied without curation.

The junction shows trimming of 0 bases on V and 2 bases on J, and the gene matches do not reach 10 bases of it. CDR1 and CDR2, looked up from the germline V gene, are MDHEN and SYDVKM. Its CDR3 holds 21 amino acids, cysteine through phenylalanine. The sequence is cut down to CDR3 DNA, 63 bases in frame from base 1. On this clone itself: Its recognized antigen is unknown. Base qualities are not provided; no much larger clone lies one nucleotide away.

The immunoSEQ Assay, a bias-controlled multiplex PCR, was used to amplify TCRbeta CDR3 regions from genomic DNA. On the study's bioinformatics: The number of nucleated cells in each sample was estimated by amplification of reference gene primers within the assay. Sequence reads were collapsed and filtered to measure the absolute abundance of every unique TCRbeta CDR3 rearrangement. For each sample, productive Simpson clonality was calculated as the square root of Simpson's diversity index across productive rearrangements. As stored in TCRdb, this immuneACCESS dataset retains in-frame rearrangements with V and J assigned. A fraction of the clones does not appear; measured against another copy, unresolved V genes explain less than half of the discrepancy, and the remainder lacks a known reason. That table supplies the V and J calls and clone size; D and trimming were determined from the DNA. This sample has about 190,000 clones in its table, and 86% of those were observed once. The ten largest clones capture more than 7.5% of the sample.

Participants in the prospective study were enrolled through a virtual design, were aged about 18 to 100 years, and lived in about two dozen United States geographic areas. To assign participants to cohorts, the prospective study relied on clinical history that participants themselves reported in a screening survey and a study questionnaire. Recovered participants in ImmuneRACE Cohort 3 were defined by two consecutive negative NP/OP PCR tests, clearance by a healthcare professional, or resolution of symptoms. Mobile phlebotomists in the prospective study collected whole blood, serum and a nasopharyngeal or oropharyngeal swab from every participant. Over a roughly two-month period, participants in the prospective study had the option of providing additional blood draws and questionnaires. Prospective study blood samples were shipped either frozen or at room temperature before DNA extraction.

The sequence is built from TRBV28 and TRBJ2-2, with 15 bases aligning to TRBD2. This clonotype originated in a woman in her 30s who had recovered from COVID-19. The sample was PBMCs or T cells enriched from blood (not recorded which). At the DNA level, the sequence is TGTGCCAGCAGTTTATGGCTCTCCGGGACTAGCGGGAGGCCCAACACCGGGGAGCTGTTTTTT. Its protein is CASSLWLSGTSGRPNTGELFF.